A single sample gave rise to the 14 T cell receptor beta chains below, sequenced in a study of post-analysis software for immune sequencing data. Findings of the study overall: Five or six TRBV segments, TRBV5-6, TRBV5-1 and TRBV20-1 among them, were found more frequent in patients than controls.

Antigens of these TCRs are unknown. Unique molecular identifiers tagged the TCR beta cDNA libraries. TCRdb independently ran MiXCR on the PCR reads; one entry per CDR3 protein. The repertoire holds around 500,000 distinct CDR3 sequences, approximately 34% seen once, with 5% to 6% in the top ten. Sequences were obtained from blood. These receptors came from a girl aged 2-17 years with multiple sclerosis.

This clonotype has a handful of counts. This rearrangement joins TRBV7-2 to TRBJ2-1; 11 positions match TRBD2. The CDR3 is 15 amino acids. Germline V gene sequence: CDR1 SGHTA, CDR2 FQGNSA. The ends lost 5 bases at V and 8 bases at J; junction bases unmatched: 8. The CDR3 DNA reads as TGTGCCAGCAGCCGTAGCGGGGGGGCCCATGATGAGCAGTTCTTC. It yields the protein CASSRSGGAHDEQFF.

In its sample, this clonotype was seen a few times. This chain joins TRBV27 and TRBJ1-2; D unresolved. CDR1 is MNHEY, CDR2 SMNVEV, per germline (reference sequence). V lost 1 base to trimming and J lost 0 bases, with 12 bases between them. The CDR3 is made up of 16 amino acids. CDR3 in DNA: TGTGCCAGCAGTTTATATTGGACGGATTCTAACTATGGCTACACCTTC. This codes for CASSLYWTDSNYGYTF.

The chain combines TRBV2 with TRBJ1-5; D remains unclear. Trimming pared 7 bases from V and 3 bases from J, leaving 10 bases between. CDR1 SNHLY and CDR2 FYNNEI come from the germline V gene. The CDR3 contains 13 residues. CDR3 nucleotides: TGTGCCAGCAAATGGACGGCCAATCAGCCCCAGCATTTT. Protein: CASKWTANQPQHF.

This clonotype was observed a few times. The rearrangement links TRBV20-1 to TRBJ2-7; 10 nucleotides align to TRBD1. CDR1 and CDR2 (germline): DFQATT, SNEGSKA (reference sequence). This CDR3 spans 20 amino acids. The V and J ends lost 1 base and 0 bases, in that order; junction bases with no gene match: 18. CDR3 coding DNA: TGCAGTGCTAGAGCCGCCGGAGGGACAGGGGTTCTTGCCAGCTCCTACGAGCAGTACTTC. Its translation: CSARAAGGTGVLASSYEQYF.

The chain links TRBV19 to TRBJ2-7, with a weak D call TRBD2 (5 bases). V lost 9 bases and J 6 bases, leaving 21 bases between the germline ends. The CDR3 loop spans 14 amino acids. Germline V gives CDR1 LNHDA, CDR2 SQIVND (reference sequence). The CDR3 reads CASSRDPEVGEQYF. The CDR3 nucleotides are TGTGCCAGCAGCCGGGATCCTGAGGTAGGCGAGCAGTACTTC.

The rearrangement links TRBV5-1 to TRBJ2-1, with 14 bases identical to TRBD2. This CDR3 is built from 18 residues. Germline V gene data show CDR1 as SGHRS and CDR2 as YFSETQ. V shed 3 bases and J 0 bases; nucleotides not matched to a gene: 5. The CDR3 DNA follows: TGCGCCAGCAGCTCGGGACTAGCGGGGGCCATCTCCTACAATGAGCAGTTCTTC. Its protein product is CASSSGLAGAISYNEQFF.

V and J are TRBV7-2 and TRBJ2-2; D remains ambiguous. The CDR3 loop spans 13 amino acids. Germline CDR1 and CDR2: SGHTA and FQGNSA. V was cut by 6 bases and J by 2 bases, with 7 bases left in between. Here the CDR3 DNA reads TGTGCCAGCAGTCGATTTAACACCGGGGAGCTGTTTTTT. Protein product: CASSRFNTGELFF.

This clonotype appeared a few times. As DNA, the CDR3 is TGCAGCGTACTAGCGGGGAGCTCCTACAATGAGCAGTTCTTC. Amino acid sequence: CSVLAGSSYNEQFF. The chain is built from TRBV29-1 and TRBJ2-1, with 10 bases aligning to TRBD2. The CDR3 has 14 residues. The germline V gene encodes CDR1 SQVTM and CDR2 ANQGSEA. With V trimmed by 6 bases and J by 0 bases, 2 bases remained unmatched.

The rearrangement uses TRBV29-1 and TRBJ2-5, with D possibly called TRBD1 or TRBD2 (6 bases each). CDR3 length equals 12 residues. V shed 3 bases and J shed 5 bases, with 10 bases lying between them. Per the germline V gene, CDR1 is SQVTM and CDR2 is ANQGSEA. The CDR3 reads CSVELGGETQYF. In nucleotides, the CDR3 is TGCAGCGTTGAGCTAGGGGGGGAGACCCAGTACTTC.

The rearrangement joins TRBV5-6 to TRBJ1-5; D is unclear. The germline CDR1 and CDR2 sequences are SGHDT and YYEEEE. The CDR3 runs 12 residues. V dropped 2 bases and J dropped 9 bases, with 9 bases sitting between them. CDR3 bases: TGTGCCAGCAGCTTAACTTATGGGCCCCAGCATTTT. Translating it yields CASSLTYGPQHF.

The rearrangement joins TRBV28 to TRBJ1-1; D gene uncertain. The CDR3 is 13 residues long. Looked up from germline, CDR1 is MDHEN and CDR2 is SYDVKM. V was trimmed by 4 bases and J by 3 bases, leaving 9 bases between them. In DNA form, the CDR3 reads TGTGCCAGCAGTTCAGGACTTTACACTGAAGCTTTCTTT. This codes for CASSSGLYTEAFF.

This clonotype was recorded once. V gene TRBV5-1 combines with J gene TRBJ1-4; 9 nucleotides match TRBD1. The CDR3 loop spans 15 amino acids. V was clipped by 4 bases and J by 8 bases; unmatched bases: 9. CDR1 SGHRS and CDR2 YFSETQ come from the germline V gene. DNA of the CDR3: TGCGCCAGCAGCGCATACAGGGGGCGCTGGGAAAAACTGTTTTTT. Protein product: CASSAYRGRWEKLFF.

The rearrangement joins TRBV5-1 to TRBJ1-1, with 7 bases lining up with TRBD1. Germline V lookup: CDR1 SGHRS, CDR2 YFSETQ. CDR3 size: 16 residues. V trimming: 3 bases; J trimming: 1 base; junction bases outside the gene matches: 9. CDR3 protein: CASSSTGVSRNTEAFF. Here the CDR3 DNA reads TGCGCCAGCAGCTCAACAGGGGTATCGAGGAACACTGAAGCTTTCTTT.

This clonotype was seen more than once but under ten times. V usage is TRBV6-2 or TRBV6-3 and J usage is TRBJ2-7; D remains unclear. The germline gives CDR1 MNHEY, CDR2 SVGEGT. V lost 5 bases to trimming and J lost 3 bases, with 14 bases between them. The CDR3 extends over 14 amino acids. The CDR3 sequence is CASSPRPGFYEQYF. CDR3 sequence (DNA): TGTGCCAGCAGTCCCCGCCCGGGTTTCTACGAGCAGTACTTC.